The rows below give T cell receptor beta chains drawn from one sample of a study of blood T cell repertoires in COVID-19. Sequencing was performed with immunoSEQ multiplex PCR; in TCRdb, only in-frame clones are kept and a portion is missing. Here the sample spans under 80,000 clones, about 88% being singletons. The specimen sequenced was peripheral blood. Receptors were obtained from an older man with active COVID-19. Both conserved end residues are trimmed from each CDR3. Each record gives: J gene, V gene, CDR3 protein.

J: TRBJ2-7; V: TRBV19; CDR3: ASSRGGPDYEQY
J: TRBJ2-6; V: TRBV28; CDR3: ASSLNWREGRGANVLT
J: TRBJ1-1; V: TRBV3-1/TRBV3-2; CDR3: ASSQDGQGGRTEAF
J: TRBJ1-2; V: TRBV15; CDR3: ATSRDRLGGYT
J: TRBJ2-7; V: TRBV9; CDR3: ASSAAGVPYEQY
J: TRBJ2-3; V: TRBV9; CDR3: ASSGLGQGAASGRGTQY
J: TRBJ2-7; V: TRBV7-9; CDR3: ASSMTGAYEQY
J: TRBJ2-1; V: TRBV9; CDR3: ASSGLAGAYNEQF
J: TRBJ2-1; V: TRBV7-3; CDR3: ASSPTDRRQGTSGYNEQF
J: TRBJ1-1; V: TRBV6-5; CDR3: ASSTPGNTEAF
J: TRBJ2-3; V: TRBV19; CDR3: ASSTDRGADTQY
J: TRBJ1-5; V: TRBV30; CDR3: AWGQGDYQPQH
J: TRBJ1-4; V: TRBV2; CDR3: ASSDPRQARATNEKLF